This TCR beta chain was captured by sequencing in a study of OX40 agonist ivuxolimab in advanced cancers. Study at large: Partial responses were achieved by three patients, of whom one had hepatocellular carcinoma and two had cutaneous melanoma.

Study-wide findings and caveats: Averaging showed that CD8+ T cells had more expanded clones than CD4+ did. Antigen specificity was not determined for the expanded peripheral T cells.

Sequencing used immunoSEQ multiplex PCR; TCRdb keeps in-frame clones, though not all of them. The sample contains some 70,000 clones, roughly 90% of which appear only once. Note on this clone: Its antigen is as yet unknown.

This CDR3 has 16 amino acids. The V segment lost 1 base and the J segment 4 bases; nucleotides outside the gene matches: 8. Germline V gives CDR1 SGHVS, CDR2 FNYEAQ. Patients with a history of autoimmune disease or on systemic immunosuppression were excluded. The chain is built from TRBV7-6 and TRBJ2-5, with TRBD2 matching over 8 bases. The sequencing used CD4+ or CD8+ T cells sorted from blood, collected in a trial of the OX40 agonist ivuxolimab. The receptor was isolated from an adult with an advanced solid tumor such as melanoma, head and neck, liver or kidney cancer. The chain's CDR3 is CASSLVSAGEGETQYF. CDR3 sequence (DNA): TGTGCCAGCAGCTTAGTGTCAGCGGGGGAGGGAGAGACCCAGTACTTC. Supplemented by reference TRBV7-6 and TRBJ2-5, the full variable domain reads GAGVSQSPRYKVTKRGQDVALRCDPISGHVSLYWYRQALGQGPEFLTYFNYEAQQDKSGLPNDRFSAERPEGSISTLTIQRTEQRDSAMYRCASSLVSAGEGETQYFGPGTRLLVL.